The clone carrying this T cell receptor (beta chain) has a handful of counts. These data are taken from a study of beta chain features in type 1 diabetes. Every isolated RNA sample was fully reverse transcribed, so sequencing captured expressed TCRB transcripts. Data came from immunoSEQ multiplex PCR; TCRdb stores just in-frame clones and leaves some out. The sample includes around 300,000 clones, roughly 9.6% of them seen just once. The V gene's germline CDR1 is SGHTA and CDR2 FQGTGA. V trimming: 7 bases; J trimming: 4 bases; junction bases outside the gene matches: 12. This CDR3 comprises 15 residues.

Sequenced: naive CD4+ T cells from blood. The chain joins TRBV7-3 to TRBJ2-5, with 7 positions matching TRBD2. The TCR originated in a woman aged 30 to 39 in good health. This chain's CDR3 is CASTPVAGVRETQYF. The CDR3 region has the DNA TGTGCCAGCACCCCGGTCGCGGGAGTGAGAGAGACCCAGTACTTC.